The present T cell receptor beta chain was sequenced within a study of T cell responses to AZD1222 COVID-19 vaccine. In the study overall: Whether given at about 4 or about 12 weeks, second doses were pooled.

TCRdb keeps only in-frame clones here, not all; method: immunoSEQ multiplex PCR. The data show some 40,000 clones, around 82% seen once. Study findings and constraints: Sampling captured repertoires only after the peak T cell response. Per reports, nearly half of all spike-specific TCRs target regions that are unmutated in variants. Spike-specific TCR breadth and depth rose after two AZD1222 doses.

Details on this clone: Its antigen is as yet unknown.

The CDR3 runs to 11 residues. The V end was cut by 7 bases, the J end by 2 bases, with 7 bases between. CDR1 is DFQATT and CDR2 is SNEGSKA in the germline V gene (reference sequence). The genes are TRBV20-1 and TRBJ2-3; D call uncertain. The receptor was derived from an adult in good health. Sequenced material: peripheral blood, taken on day 0 of AZD1222 vaccination. The CDR3 protein is CSGRATDTQYF. CDR3 in DNA: TGCAGTGGACGTGCCACAGATACGCAGTATTTT.